This T cell receptor beta chain was documented in a study of shared clonotypes between healthy human individuals. The wider study: Each donor had three CD4 naive, three CD4 memory, two CD8 naive and one CD8 memory plate.

Assay runs were performed at deep level. Repertoires were generated with immunoSEQ multiplex PCR, while TCRdb's copy carries only in-frame clones and drops some. There are hundreds of thousands of clones in the sample; 55% to 85% occur only once, and around 1.7% lies in the top ten. This clone was detected a few times. The V and J ends lost 4 bases and 7 bases respectively, with 18 bases between them. This CDR3 spans 14 amino acids. The germline gives CDR1 SGHNT, CDR2 YYREEE (reference sequence). The rearrangement uses TRBV5-4 and TRBJ2-7, with D possibly being TRBD2 (6 bases). What was sequenced was memory CD4+ T cells sorted from blood. Noted subset: CD45RA-negative fraction. The clonotype comes from a woman in her thirties in good health. The CDR3 is CASSQLREPWEQYF. CDR3 bases: TGTGCCAGCAGCCAACTCCGGGAGCCTTGGGAGCAGTACTTC.